This record covers a single T cell receptor (beta chain). This sample is part of a study of blood T cell repertoires in COVID-19. Study context: From the United States, Italy and Spain came samples of acute and convalescent COVID-19. Sources were T cells, B-cell-depleted T cells, or PBMCs; the material itself was cDNA or gDNA.

This table comes from immunoSEQ multiplex PCR, and its TCRdb copy is limited to in-frame clones, with some not included. The profile covers 330,000 or so clones, with roughly 87% appearing a single time and around 9.9% taken by the ten largest. A Seattle source enrolled patients during active infection and followed them longitudinally. This CDR3 region has 16 residues. V was clipped by 10 bases and J by 0 bases; unmatched bases: 6. Germline CDR1 is ENHRY and CDR2 is SYGVKD. This TCR was sampled from a man aged 25 to 45 with COVID-19, enrolled during active disease. Sequencing used peripheral blood. The chain joins TRBV10-3 to TRBJ2-1, with TRBD2 identical over 13 bases. The CDR3 DNA follows: TGTGCCAGTCGGGGGACTAGCGGGACCTCCTACAATGAGCAGTTCTTC. As protein: CASRGTSGTSYNEQFF.